This T cell receptor beta chain is from a study of control samples from healthy donors and cancer patients. The V and J ends lost 4 bases and 4 bases, in that order; junction bases with no gene match: 5. Germline V gene sequence: CDR1 WSHSY, CDR2 SAAADI. This CDR3 comprises 16 residues. The method was immunoSEQ multiplex PCR; TCRdb's version includes in-frame clones alone and lacks a portion of them. Of tens of thousands of clones listed, about 87% were seen once; the top ten hold approximately 15%. Source material: blood. The TCR was taken from a woman between 70 and 85 years old in good health. This chain joins TRBV10-2 and TRBJ1-4, with 11 bases fitting TRBD1. CDR3: CASSASGTGGNEKLFF. Written as DNA, the CDR3 is TGCGCCAGCAGTGCCTCTGGGACAGGGGGTAATGAAAAACTGTTTTTT.